These 17 T cell receptor beta chains were sequenced from one sample in a study of blood T cell repertoires in COVID-19. Clones were read by immunoSEQ multiplex PCR, and TCRdb kept only the in-frame ones, dropping some. The repertoire includes approximately 45,000 clones, about 90% of them detected once, and 4.5% to 5% sits in the top ten. Sequenced: peripheral blood. These receptors came from a human donor in a cohort sampled during active COVID-19.

This chain links TRBV29-1 with TRBJ1-1; 7 nucleotides agree with TRBD1. The CDR3 length is 12 residues. CDR1 is SQVTM and CDR2 is ANQGSEA in the germline V gene. The junction had 4 bases not matched to a gene; V was cut back by 8 bases and J by 1 base. The CDR3 loop reads CSIRQGNTEAFF. The CDR3 DNA follows: TGCAGCATCCGACAGGGGAACACTGAAGCTTTCTTT.

The chain links TRBV14 to TRBJ2-1; 14 bases align to TRBD2. Looked up from germline, CDR1 is SGHDN and CDR2 is FVKESK. The CDR3 has 16 residues. Trimming cost V 4 bases and J 7 bases; bases outside gene matches: 6. The CDR3 DNA is TGTGCCAGCAGCCCGAGGACTAGCGGGAGGATTAATGAGCAGTTCTTC. It yields the protein CASSPRTSGRINEQFF.

The rearrangement links TRBV3-1 (or the pseudogene TRBV3-2) to TRBJ2-7; maybe TRBD2 (7 bases). V lost 2 bases and J lost 6, with 14 bases in between. Germline values: CDR1 LGHDT, CDR2 YNNKEL (reference sequence). This CDR3 has 14 amino acids. DNA of the CDR3: TGTGCCAGCAGCCAAAGGGGGGGAATCGGCGAGCAGTACTTC. Its protein product is CASSQRGGIGEQYF.

CDR3: CASSQKGTGAIEKLFF. In DNA, the CDR3 is TGTGCCAGCAGCCAAAAGGGGACAGGGGCCATAGAAAAACTGTTTTTT. This sequence joins TRBV4-2 and TRBJ1-4; TRBD1 agrees at 10 bases. The CDR3 extends over 16 amino acids. CDR1 LGHNA and CDR2 YNFKEQ come from the germline V gene. V dropped 2 bases and J dropped 8; count of bases not matched to a gene: 8.

This chain joins TRBV15 and TRBJ2-3; 7 bases line up with TRBD1. Germline trimming cut 3 bases from V and 4 bases from J; bases unmatched to any gene: 4. This CDR3 is 14 amino acids long. CDR1 is LNHNV and CDR2 is YYDKDF in the germline V gene (reference sequence). For the CDR3, the DNA is TGTGCCACCAGCAGGCGACAGGGTGCAGATACGCAGTATTTT. Its translation is CATSRRQGADTQYF. Drawing the rest from reference TRBV15 and TRBJ2-3, the complete variable domain is DAMVIQNPRYQVTQFGKPVTLSCSQTLNHNVMYWYQQKSSQAPKLLFHYYDKDFNNEADTPDNFQSRRPNTSFCFLDIRSPGLGDTAMYLCATSRRQGADTQYFGPGTRLTVL.

The J gene is TRBJ2-2, the V gene TRBV5-1, with TRBD2 identical over 12 bases. The CDR3 spans 16 residues. Germline CDR1 reads SGHRS; CDR2 reads YFSETQ. V lost 3 bases and J lost 6; bases outside the gene matches: 6. DNA of the CDR3: TGCGCCAGCAGCTCCACTAGCGGGAGGTTCCCCGGGGAGCTGTTTTTT. This sequence encodes CASSSTSGRFPGELFF.

J is TRBJ2-7 and V is TRBV7-8, with D possibly TRBD2 on 6 matching bases. The CDR3 has 13 residues. V was clipped by 4 bases and J by 5 bases, with 12 bases between them. Germline CDR1 reads SGHVS; CDR2 reads FQNEAQ. The CDR3 loop reads CASSSRGSHEQYF. The CDR3 bases are TGTGCCAGCAGCTCCCGGGGGTCCCACGAGCAGTACTTC.

V is TRBV18 and J is TRBJ1-5; tentative D call: TRBD1 (5 bases). The germline V gene has CDR1 KGHSH and CDR2 LQKENI. V dropped 4 bases and J dropped 0 bases, with 7 bases sitting between them. There are 14 residues in the CDR3. The CDR3, as DNA: TGTGCCAGCTCACGGGGGGTTAGCAATCAGCCCCAGCATTTT. Amino acid sequence: CASSRGVSNQPQHF.

J is TRBJ2-5 and V is TRBV10-3; TRBD1 aligns across 12 bases. V was pared by 10 bases and J by 3 bases, with 3 bases of the junction left unmatched. The CDR3 covers 13 residues. Germline lookup yields CDR1 ENHRY and CDR2 SYGVKD. The CDR3 is CATGTGGEETQYF. The CDR3 DNA reads as TGTGCCACCGGGACAGGGGGCGAAGAGACCCAGTACTTC.

This chain uses TRBV1 with TRBJ2-7; TRBD2 reflects the table's D call only, with no check against the DNA. TRBV1 is assigned pseudogene status. The CDR3 runs 11 residues. CDR3 DNA sequence: TGCTGGAGGGGCTGGCCCTACGAGCAGTACTTC. It yields the protein CWRGWPYEQYF.

The V call is TRBV4-2, the J call TRBJ2-7; D is ambiguous. In germline, CDR1 is LGHNA, CDR2 YNFKEQ. Trimming removed 4 bases from V and 1 base from J, with 8 bases in between. The CDR3 spans 13 residues. The CDR3 here is CASSPQVSYEQYF. For the CDR3, the DNA is TGTGCCAGCAGCCCCCAGGTATCCTACGAGCAGTACTTC.

The chain joins TRBV6-5 to TRBJ2-3, with TRBD1 as a possible D gene (5 bases). The V gene's germline CDR1 is MNHEY and CDR2 SVGAGI. Between the trimmed V and J ends, which lost 6 bases and 1 base, there was a span of 8 bases. The CDR3 loop spans 13 amino acids. CDR3 amino acids: CASRGHGTDTQYF. CDR3 DNA: TGTGCCAGCAGGGGGCACGGCACAGATACGCAGTATTTT.

The chain employs TRBV29-1 and TRBJ2-7; a possible D gene is TRBD1 (6 bases). The CDR3 spans 13 residues. The V gene's germline CDR1 is SQVTM and CDR2 ANQGSEA. V shed 5 bases and J shed 3 bases, with 14 bases lying between them. The CDR3 spells CSVTGTTHYEQYF. CDR3 bases: TGCAGCGTTACCGGGACAACGCACTACGAGCAGTACTTC.

The chain carries TRBV3-1 (or the pseudogene TRBV3-2) and TRBJ2-5, with D possibly being TRBD1 (6 bases). V shed 0 bases and J shed 7 bases, with 12 bases lying between them. Germline assignment: CDR1 LGHDT and CDR2 YNNKEL (reference sequence). This CDR3 comprises 14 residues. CDR3 amino acids: CASSQDVARGTQYF. CDR3 nucleotide sequence: TGTGCCAGCAGCCAAGATGTCGCCAGGGGGACCCAGTACTTC.

This chain links TRBV5-1 with TRBJ2-3, with 13 bases aligning to TRBD2. Unmatched junction bases numbered 6, after V lost 2 bases and J lost 0 bases. Germline V CDR1 and CDR2: SGHRS, YFSETQ. The CDR3 is 18 amino acids. The CDR3 DNA is TGCGCCAGCAGCTTTACGGGACTAGCGGGAATGAGCACAGATACGCAGTATTTT. Its translation: CASSFTGLAGMSTDTQYF.

The chain uses TRBV28 and TRBJ1-2, with 7 bases that match TRBD1. The CDR3 length is 15 residues. V was pared by 5 bases and J by 4 bases, with 10 bases of the junction left unmatched. Per germline, CDR1 MDHEN and CDR2 SYDVKM. The CDR3 nucleotides are TGTGCCAGCAGTCTCACTCTGGGACAGATCTATGGCTACACCTTC. Protein product: CASSLTLGQIYGYTF.

The J gene is TRBJ2-7, the V gene TRBV11-1; TRBD2 aligns across 8 bases. V lost 3 bases and J lost 9; bases outside the gene matches: 7. The CDR3 sequence is 13 residues long. The V gene's germline CDR1 is SGHAT and CDR2 FQDESV (reference sequence). CDR3 in amino acids: CASSLTQRERQYF. The CDR3 DNA reads TGTGCCAGCAGCTTGACTCAGCGGGAGAGGCAGTACTTC.